The sample holds a few counts of the clone carrying this T cell receptor (beta chain). These data are taken from a study of blood T cell repertoires in COVID-19. Study details: Sources were T cells, B-cell-depleted T cells, or PBMCs; the material itself was cDNA or gDNA.

Germline lookup yields CDR1 MDHEN and CDR2 SYDVKM. The CDR3 loop spans 15 amino acids. V dropped 7 bases and J dropped 0; count of bases not matched to a gene: 6. In the authors' methods: Counts of nucleated cells, estimated from reference gene primer amplification, were obtained. TCRdb keeps only in-frame clones here, not all; method: immunoSEQ multiplex PCR. V, J and clone size are taken as reported in that table, and D and trimming were inferred from the DNA itself. The data hold some 190,000 clones, with approximately 79% observed a single time. The chain links TRBV28 to TRBJ1-2; 9 bases map to TRBD1. Sequenced input: peripheral blood. This TCR was recovered from a woman aged 45-59 years with acute or convalescent COVID-19. CDR3 DNA sequence: TGTGCCAGCACGGACAGGGGACCTACTAACTATGGCTACACCTTC. Translation gives CASTDRGPTNYGYTF.